The TCR beta chain under discussion was sequenced for a study of T cell changes during pregnancy in multiple sclerosis. The assay was immunoSEQ multiplex PCR, and TCRdb's table has in-frame clones only and misses some. This sample has roughly 48,000 clones, with 95% found just once. The CDR3 is 18 amino acids. Germline V gene lookup returns CDR1 SGHVS and CDR2 FNYEAQ. Between the trimmed V and J ends, which lost 5 bases and 0 bases, there was a span of 22 bases. The sequence derives from a female donor with multiple sclerosis, enrolled in a pregnancy study. The V call is TRBV7-6, the J call TRBJ1-2; D possibly corresponds to TRBD1 (5 bases). Sequences were derived from CD8+ T cells from peripheral blood mononuclear cells, sampled in the first trimester of pregnancy. This CDR3 reads CASSPNIGELRANYGYTF. CDR3 nucleotide sequence: TGTGCCAGCAGCCCAAATATAGGGGAACTCAGAGCTAACTATGGCTACACCTTC. Looking up the rest from reference TRBV7-6 and TRBJ1-2 gives the full variable domain: GAGVSQSPRYKVTKRGQDVALRCDPISGHVSLYWYRQALGQGPEFLTYFNYEAQQDKSGLPNDRFSAERPEGSISTLTIQRTEQRDSAMYRCASSPNIGELRANYGYTFGSGTRLTVV.